The rows below give T cell receptor beta chains drawn from one sample of a study of T cells in pancreatic ductal adenocarcinoma. Sequencing was performed with immunoSEQ multiplex PCR; in TCRdb, only in-frame clones are kept and a portion is missing. The table lists over 7,500 clones, 85% to 90% of them singletons, with approximately 3.1% in the top ten. The material sequenced was PBMCs. These receptors were taken from a human donor with pancreatic ductal adenocarcinoma. Each CDR3 is given with its conserved first and last residue. Each record gives: D gene, J gene, clone size, V gene, CDR3 protein, CDR3 DNA. The D gene is left open where the match is weak. A row's size may be missing; if present it is once, few, many or a size class.

>TRBD1|TRBJ1-2|few|TRBV10-3
CAIGTGYGYTF
TGTGCCATCGGGACAGGGTACGGCTACACCTTC
>TRBD2|TRBJ2-3|NA|TRBV6-5
CASTDGRGARGTQYF
TGTGCCAGCACCGACGGGAGGGGGGCGAGGGGTACGCAGTATTTT
>TRBD1|TRBJ1-2|NA|TRBV6-5
CASSPPRQGYGYTF
TGTGCCAGCAGTCCACCTCGACAGGGCTATGGCTACACCTTC
>TRBD1|TRBJ2-5|NA|TRBV4-2
CASSQELGTGKETQYF
TGTGCCAGCAGCCAAGAGCTAGGGACAGGGAAAGAGACCCAGTACTTC
>NA|TRBJ2-2|NA|TRBV12-5
CASGLAYRGGDTGELFF
TGTGCTAGTGGTTTGGCCTACAGGGGCGGGGACACCGGGGAGCTGTTTTTT
>NA|TRBJ2-4|NA|TRBV4-2
CASSQDGPSIQYF
TGTGCCAGCAGCCAAGACGGTCCGAGCATTCAGTACTTC
>NA|TRBJ2-5|NA|TRBV7-3
CASSLRGLAQETQYF
TGTGCCAGCAGCTTGAGAGGGCTCGCCCAAGAGACCCAGTACTTC
>TRBD1|TRBJ1-6|NA|TRBV11-1
CASSRDRVSSPLHF
TGTGCCAGCAGCCGGGACAGGGTTTCTTCACCCCTCCACTTT
>TRBD2|TRBJ2-5|NA|TRBV4-3
CASSQDARGASKQETQYF
TGCGCCAGCAGCCAAGATGCGCGGGGGGCCTCCAAACAAGAGACCCAGTACTTC
>NA|TRBJ2-7|NA|TRBV5-1
CASSQMGGQVQVEQYF
TGCGCCAGCAGCCAAATGGGCGGGCAGGTTCAGGTCGAGCAGTACTTC
>TRBD2|TRBJ2-5|NA|TRBV7-2
CASSLAGGQETQYF
TGTGCCAGCAGCTTGGCGGGAGGACAAGAGACCCAGTACTTC
>TRBD1|TRBJ1-3|NA|TRBV5-1
CASSIGTGTIYF
TGCGCCAGCAGCATAGGGACAGGCACCATATATTTT
>NA|TRBJ1-2|NA|TRBV15
CATSRGTAYGYTF
TGTGCCACCAGCAGAGGGACAGCCTATGGCTACACCTTC
>TRBD1|TRBJ2-1|NA|TRBV7-9
CASSPTGLGNEQFF
TGTGCCAGCAGCCCGACAGGGCTGGGGAATGAGCAGTTCTTC
>NA|TRBJ1-2|few|TRBV27
CASSLGSNYGYTF
TGTGCCAGCAGTTTAGGGAGTAACTATGGCTACACCTTC
>TRBD1|TRBJ2-7|NA|TRBV27
CASSWGTGGEQYF
TGTGCCAGCAGTTGGGGGACAGGGGGCGAGCAGTACTTC
>TRBD2|TRBJ2-1|NA|TRBV2
CASSEQMTSGEFF
TGTGCCAGCAGTGAGCAGATGACTAGCGGGGAGTTCTTC
>NA|TRBJ2-5|NA|TRBV9
CASSVLSGGETQYF
TGTGCCAGCAGCGTACTATCAGGCGGGGAGACCCAGTACTTC
>NA|TRBJ2-7|NA|TRBV27
CASSFGGVGLEQYF
TGTGCCAGCAGTTTCGGGGGAGTGGGCCTCGAGCAGTACTTC
>NA|TRBJ1-1|NA|TRBV5-1
CASSLVGQNTEAFF
TGCGCCAGCAGCTTGGTGGGACAGAACACTGAAGCTTTCTTT
>NA|TRBJ2-5|NA|TRBV21-1
CATRTGGRYQETQYF
TGTGCCACAAGGACAGGGGGTAGGTACCAAGAGACCCAGTACTTC
>TRBD1|TRBJ1-5|once|TRBV19
CASSEQGAQPQHF
TGTGCCAGTAGTGAACAGGGGGCTCAGCCCCAGCATTTT
>NA|TRBJ1-4|NA|TRBV4-2
CASSQITSSPGDEKLFF
TGTGCCAGCAGCCAAATCACATCGAGTCCCGGGGATGAAAAACTGTTTTTT
>NA|TRBJ1-5|NA|TRBV4-2
CASSQDPSNQPQHF
TGTGCCAGCAGCCAAGATCCGAGCAATCAGCCCCAGCATTTT
>NA|TRBJ2-1|NA|TRBV9
CASTPSGNEQFF
TGTGCCAGCACCCCCTCGGGTAATGAGCAGTTCTTC
>TRBD1|TRBJ1-6|NA|TRBV2
CASSRQGDSPLHF
TGTGCCAGCAGTAGACAGGGCGATTCACCCCTCCACTTT
>TRBD2|TRBJ2-7|NA|TRBV2
CASSEGLAGIYEQYF
TGTGCCAGCAGCGAGGGACTAGCGGGAATCTACGAGCAGTACTTC
>NA|TRBJ2-2|NA|TRBV7-6
CAISSGGATGELFF
TGTGCCATCTCCAGTGGGGGGGCTACCGGGGAGCTGTTTTTT
>TRBD2|TRBJ2-1|NA|TRBV4-3
CASSPGLAGGDEQFF
TGCGCCAGCAGCCCGGGACTAGCGGGGGGTGATGAGCAGTTCTTC
>NA|TRBJ1-3|NA|TRBV9
CASSVGSSGNTIYF
TGTGCCAGCAGCGTAGGTAGCTCTGGAAACACCATATATTTT
>NA|TRBJ1-5|NA|TRBV19
CATQATLIYSNQPQHF
TGTGCCACACAGGCGACCCTTATCTATAGCAATCAGCCCCAGCATTTT
>NA|TRBJ1-4|NA|TRBV6-6
CASSYMDSRGEKLFF
TGTGCCAGCAGTTACATGGATTCTCGGGGTGAAAAACTGTTTTTT
>TRBD1|TRBJ2-5|NA|TRBV2
CASSESRTGGQETQYF
TGTGCCAGCAGTGAATCGAGGACAGGGGGCCAAGAGACCCAGTACTTC
>TRBD1|TRBJ2-7|NA|TRBV28
CASARQGGYEQYF
TGTGCCAGCGCTAGACAGGGGGGGTACGAGCAGTACTTC
>TRBD2|TRBJ2-7|NA|TRBV5-6
CASSSLGLAGESSYEQYF
TGTGCCAGCAGCAGCCTGGGACTAGCGGGGGAGAGCTCCTACGAGCAGTACTTC
>NA|TRBJ1-3|NA|TRBV7-2
CASSLETGASNTIYF
TGTGCCAGCAGCTTAGAAACAGGAGCATCAAACACCATATATTTT
>TRBD1|TRBJ2-7|NA|TRBV27
CASSPRMGQTYEQYF
TGTGCCAGCAGTCCCCGGATGGGACAGACTTACGAGCAGTACTTC
>NA|TRBJ2-3|NA|TRBV19
CASSIAGTDTQYF
TGTGCCAGTAGTATCGCAGGCACAGATACGCAGTATTTT
>NA|TRBJ2-7|NA|TRBV19
CASSRQSHSEQYF
TGTGCCAGTAGTAGACAGTCACATTCCGAGCAGTACTTC
>NA|TRBJ2-5|NA|TRBV5-1
CASSLAPGGGGETQYF
TGCGCCAGCAGCTTGGCCCCTGGAGGGGGGGGAGAGACCCAGTACTTC
>NA|TRBJ1-3|NA|TRBV7-8
CASRKMTGGNTIYF
TGTGCCAGCAGGAAAATGACGGGGGGAAACACCATATATTTT
>TRBD2|TRBJ2-5|NA|TRBV9
CASTAGGRRQETQYF
TGTGCCAGCACCGCGGGGGGGAGAAGGCAAGAGACCCAGTACTTC
>TRBD2|TRBJ2-5|once|TRBV5-1
CASSTAAGLAGLNQGTQYF
TGCGCCAGCAGCACCGCTGCGGGACTAGCGGGCCTAAACCAAGGGACCCAGTACTTC
>NA|TRBJ2-7|NA|TRBV7-2
CASSFSYEQYF
TGTGCCAGCAGCTTCAGCTACGAGCAGTACTTC
>NA|TRBJ1-3|NA|TRBV21-1
CASQEGKTPYMNTIYF
TGTGCCAGCCAAGAGGGAAAAACACCATATATGAACACCATATATTTT
>TRBD1|TRBJ1-2|NA|TRBV6-6
CASSLNYGTGNGYTF
TGTGCCAGCAGTCTCAATTACGGGACAGGGAATGGCTACACCTTC
>TRBD1|TRBJ1-6|NA|TRBV28
CASSPPLTGVSFF
TGTGCCAGCAGTCCTCCCCTGACAGGGGTCTCCTTTTTT
>NA|TRBJ1-2|NA|TRBV2
CASRHDTPGGYTF
TGTGCCAGCAGGCACGACACCCCAGGCGGCTACACCTTC
>TRBD2|TRBJ2-2|NA|TRBV27
CASRVLWTSGSGSTGELFF
TGTGCCAGCAGGGTATTATGGACTAGCGGGAGTGGTAGCACCGGGGAGCTGTTTTTT
>NA|TRBJ1-6|NA|TRBV7-3
CASSLGRLAPLHF
TGTGCCAGCAGCTTAGGCAGGTTGGCACCCCTCCACTTT
>NA|TRBJ2-5|NA|TRBV6-1
CASSDVGGWETQYF
TGTGCCAGCAGTGATGTTGGGGGGTGGGAGACCCAGTACTTC
>NA|TRBJ1-1|NA|TRBV5-4
CASSLNLRDTEAFF
TGTGCCAGCAGCTTGAACTTGAGGGACACTGAAGCTTTCTTT
>NA|TRBJ2-1|NA|TRBV6-5
CASSYLGGDEQFF
TGTGCCAGCAGTTACTTAGGGGGGGATGAGCAGTTCTTC
>TRBD1|TRBJ2-1|NA|TRBV5-1
CASSFGQGAVNEQFF
TGCGCCAGCAGCTTCGGACAGGGGGCGGTTAATGAGCAGTTCTTC
>NA|TRBJ1-1|NA|TRBV10-3
CAIKVDLRYTEAFF
TGTGCCATCAAGGTCGACCTGAGGTACACTGAAGCTTTCTTT
>NA|TRBJ1-3|once|TRBV4-3
CASSQEEGNTIYF
TGCGCCAGCAGCCAAGAGGAGGGAAACACCATATATTTT
>TRBD1|TRBJ2-7|NA|TRBV7-2
CASSFTGAEQYF
TGTGCCAGCAGCTTTACAGGGGCCGAGCAGTACTTC
>NA|TRBJ2-3|NA|TRBV19
CASSRRGAGNTDTQYF
TGTGCCAGTAGTCGTCGGGGAGCGGGCAATACAGATACGCAGTATTTT
>TRBD1|TRBJ1-6|NA|TRBV15
CATSRSGQGAGYNSPLHF
TGTGCCACCAGCCGGTCGGGACAGGGGGCAGGCTATAATTCACCCCTCCACTTT
>TRBD1|TRBJ1-6|NA|TRBV10-1
CASREHRGFLGAYNSPLHF
TGCGCCAGCAGAGAACACAGGGGGTTCCTTGGGGCCTATAATTCACCCCTCCACTTT